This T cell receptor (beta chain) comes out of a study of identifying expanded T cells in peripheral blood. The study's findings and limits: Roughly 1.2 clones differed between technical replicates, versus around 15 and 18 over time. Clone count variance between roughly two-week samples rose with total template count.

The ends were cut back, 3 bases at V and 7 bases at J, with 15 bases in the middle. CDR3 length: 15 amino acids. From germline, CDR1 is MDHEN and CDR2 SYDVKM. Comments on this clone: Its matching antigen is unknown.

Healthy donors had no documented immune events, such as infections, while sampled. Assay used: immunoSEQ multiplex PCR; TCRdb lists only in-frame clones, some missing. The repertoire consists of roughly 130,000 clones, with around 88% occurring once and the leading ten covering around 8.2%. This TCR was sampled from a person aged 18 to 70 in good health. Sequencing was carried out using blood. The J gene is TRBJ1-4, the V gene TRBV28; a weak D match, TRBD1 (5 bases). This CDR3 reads CASSFRDGGIEKLFF. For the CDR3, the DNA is TGTGCCAGCAGTTTCCGGGACGGTGGGATTGAAAAACTGTTTTTT.